A single sample gave rise to the 25 T cell receptor beta chains below, sequenced in a study of Graves' ophthalmopathy and Graves' hyperthyroidism. The sequenced template was RNA, covering the TCR beta CDR3 region. First-round RT-PCR employed HTBI primers, with a second-round multiplex PCR after it. MiXCR was run by TCRdb on the multiplex PCR reads, yielding one entry per CDR3 protein. This table has 500,000 to 700,000 distinct CDR3 sequences, less than 40% appearing once. Sequencing was carried out using peripheral blood or thyroid tissue (not recorded which). The origin of the receptors is an adult man with Graves' hyperthyroidism.

This clonotype was counted ten times or more. The chain recombines TRBV11-2 with TRBJ1-2, with 11 bases matching TRBD1. With V trimmed by 5 bases and J by 8 bases, 7 bases remained unmatched. The CDR3 loop spans 14 amino acids. The V gene's germline CDR1 is SGHAT and CDR2 FQNNGV. The CDR3 bases are TGTGCCAGCAGCCCAGGACAGGGGGCGACCGGCTACACCTTC. It translates to CASSPGQGATGYTF.

The V gene is TRBV29-1, the J gene TRBJ1-3; D gene unclear. V was shortened by 2 bases and J by 0 bases, with 8 bases between the two germline ends. This CDR3 is 14 amino acids long. Per germline, CDR1 SQVTM and CDR2 ANQGSEA. CDR3 region: CSVESAGSGNTIYF. The DNA for the CDR3 is TGCAGCGTTGAATCCGCAGGCTCTGGAAACACCATATATTTT.

In its sample, this clonotype was seen many times. The genes are TRBV28 and TRBJ2-5, with 7 bases fitting TRBD1. This CDR3 spans 13 amino acids. V lost 7 bases, J lost 5 bases, and 7 bases stayed unmatched. Germline V gene lookup returns CDR1 MDHEN and CDR2 SYDVKM. CDR3 coding DNA: TGTGCCAGCATTCACCGGGACAGTGAGACCCAGTACTTC. Its translation is CASIHRDSETQYF.

This clonotype was detected ten times or more. The rearrangement uses TRBV6-6 and TRBJ1-1; no reliable D call. The CDR3 loop spans 11 amino acids. Trimming stripped 3 bases from V and 7 bases from J, with 6 bases between. Germline V CDR1 and CDR2: MNHNY, SVGAGI (reference sequence). In nucleotides, the CDR3 is TGTGCCAGCAGTTATGTCGGTGAAGCTTTCTTT. It encodes CASSYVGEAFF.

This clonotype was seen ten or more times. The gene calls are TRBV20-1 and TRBJ2-5; 11 nucleotides agree with TRBD2. The CDR3 spans 17 residues. V was pared by 1 base and J by 0 bases, with 7 bases of the junction left unmatched. CDR1 DFQATT and CDR2 SNEGSKA come from the germline V gene (reference sequence). Written as DNA, the CDR3 is TGCAGTGCTAGAGGGGCTAGCGGGAGGTCCAACCAAGAGACCCAGTACTTC. It codes for CSARGASGRSNQETQYF.

As to this clonotype: This may arise from a read error, as a much more abundant clone is one base away. The chain combines TRBV9 with TRBJ1-4; weak D call: TRBD1 (5 bases). CDR1 and CDR2 (germline): SGDLS, YYNGEE. The CDR3 is made up of 16 amino acids. The CDR3 nucleotides read TGTGCCGGCAGCGCCCCGACAGAGAAGGCTAATGAAAAACTGTTTTTT. Residues: CAGSAPTEKANEKLFF.

This clonotype was seen many times. The chain couples TRBV3-1 to TRBJ1-6; the D is unclear. Trimming stripped 1 base from V and 9 bases from J, with 7 bases between. Per the germline V gene, CDR1 is LGHDT and CDR2 is YNNKEL (reference sequence). The CDR3 runs to 13 residues. CDR3 in DNA: TGTGCCAGCAGCCAAGCTGGGCGTTCACCCCTCCACTTT. It encodes CASSQAGRSPLHF.

The chain employs TRBV29-1 and TRBJ2-6, with D unresolved. The CDR3 sequence is 14 residues long. The germline gives CDR1 SQVTM, CDR2 ANQGSEA. Trimming took 8 bases from V and 0 from J, leaving 11 bases between them. The CDR3 DNA is TGCAGCCCCTCGGTATCCTCTGGGGCCAACGTCCTGACTTTC. Protein: CSPSVSSGANVLTF.

This clonotype was found a few times. The V gene is TRBV6-5, the J gene TRBJ1-1; a weak D match, TRBD1 (6 bases). Germline CDR1 reads MNHEY; CDR2 reads SVGAGI. The CDR3 extends over 15 amino acids. Trimming shortened V by 0 bases and J by 1 base, and 9 bases separated the two germline ends. CDR3: CASSYSRGANTEAFF. CDR3 in DNA: TGTGCCAGCAGTTACTCGCGGGGGGCGAACACTGAAGCTTTCTTT.

This clonotype was counted at least ten times. The chain employs TRBV29-1 and TRBJ2-7; TRBD1 is a possible D gene (5 bases). Germline lookup yields CDR1 SQVTM and CDR2 ANQGSEA. Trimming left V 6 bases short and J 5 bases short, with 11 bases between. This CDR3 is built from 11 residues. CDR3 DNA sequence: TGCAGCGTCTCGCCGACAGACGAGCAGTACTTC. Amino acids: CSVSPTDEQYF.

This clonotype was seen more than once but under ten times. V usage is TRBV4-1 and J usage is TRBJ1-5, with 9 bases aligning to TRBD1. From germline, CDR1 is MGHRA and CDR2 YSYEKL. The CDR3 extends over 17 amino acids. The ends lost 0 bases at V and 6 bases at J; junction bases unmatched: 9. The CDR3 region has the DNA TGCGCCAGCAGCCAAGAGAGCCACGGGACAGGGCTTCAGCCCCAGCATTTT. This sequence encodes CASSQESHGTGLQPQHF.

V gene TRBV20-1 combines with J gene TRBJ2-2; the D gene is possibly TRBD1 (8 bases). CDR3 length: 16 residues. V lost 6 bases and J lost 7, with 24 bases in between. From germline, CDR1 is DFQATT and CDR2 SNEGSKA (reference sequence). The CDR3 region has the DNA TGCAGTGCCACCAGTGATTGGACAGGGAGGGACGGGGAGCTGTTTTTT. It yields the protein CSATSDWTGRDGELFF.

In its sample, this clonotype was seen many times. The chain couples TRBV12-3 or TRBV12-4 to TRBJ1-1, with D hard to call. The CDR3 spans 11 residues. V was cut by 6 bases and J by 4 bases, with 6 bases left in between. The CDR3 DNA is TGTGCCAGCAGCCAGAGCACTGAAGCTTTCTTT. Translation gives CASSQSTEAFF.

This clonotype was detected only a few times. This sequence joins TRBV6-5 and TRBJ1-5; TRBD1 matches 7 bases. Unmatched junction bases numbered 9, after V lost 4 bases and J lost 0 bases. In germline, CDR1 is MNHEY, CDR2 SVGAGI. The CDR3 is 17 amino acids. For the CDR3, the DNA is TGTGCCAGCAGTTCCAACCGGGACAGAGATAGCAATCAGCCCCAGCATTTT. Translated: CASSSNRDRDSNQPQHF.

Concerning this clonotype: At one of its ends the junction is not consistent with the germline gene, which may arise from a read error. The chain is built from TRBV14 and TRBJ1-1; TRBD1 is a possible D gene (5 bases). The CDR3 length is 13 residues. Germline values: CDR1 SGHDN, CDR2 FVKESK. CDR3 in amino acids: CASSQEGPVRAFF. The CDR3 DNA follows: TGTGCCAGCAGTCAAGAGGGACCCGTAAGAGCTTTCTTT.

Ten or more counts support this clonotype. The J gene is TRBJ2-6, the V gene TRBV7-9, with D unclear. This CDR3 contains 16 residues. V was cut by 8 bases and J by 0 bases, with 14 bases left in between. Germline CDR1 and CDR2: SEHNR and FQNEAQ (reference sequence). CDR3 amino acids: CASRSTSSSGANVLTF. The CDR3 nucleotides read TGTGCCAGCCGGAGCACGTCGAGCTCTGGGGCCAACGTCCTGACTTTC.

This clonotype has ten or more counts. The rearrangement joins TRBV12-3 or TRBV12-4 to TRBJ1-3; no definite D call. The CDR3 runs 16 residues. V was clipped by 5 bases and J by 2 bases, with 16 bases between them. CDR3 protein: CASSPSLGRTGNTIYF. The CDR3 DNA sequence: TGTGCCAGCAGTCCCTCCCTTGGCCGCACTGGAAACACCATATATTTT.

CDR3 sequence (DNA): TGTGCCAGCAGCCTTACGGAGGGAGAGACCCAGTACTTC. It translates to CASSLTEGETQYF. The chain recombines TRBV9 with TRBJ2-5; possible D gene TRBD2, 6 bases. Germline CDR1 is SGDLS and CDR2 is YYNGEE. The CDR3 extends over 13 amino acids. V gave up 4 bases and J gave up 4 bases, with 11 bases separating them.

V is TRBV20-1 and J is TRBJ2-3; 7 nucleotides agree with TRBD2. V lost 0 bases to trimming and J lost 1 base; unmatched junction nucleotides: 10. CDR3 size: 17 residues. Germline loops: CDR1 DFQATT, CDR2 SNEGSKA (reference sequence). CDR3 sequence (DNA): TGCAGTGCTAGAGATATGGCGGGAGAGAGGGGCACAGATACGCAGTATTTT. This sequence encodes CSARDMAGERGTDTQYF.

This clonotype was observed many times. The CDR3 coding sequence is TGTGCCAGCAGCCAGGACAGCCTGGGCGAGCAGTACTTC. This encodes CASSQDSLGEQYF. The J gene is TRBJ2-7, the V gene TRBV5-8; TRBD1 might be the D (6 bases). V gave up 4 bases and J gave up 6 bases, with 14 bases separating them. The CDR3 length is 13 residues. Germline loops: CDR1 SGHTS, CDR2 YDEGEE.

This clonotype was seen ten or more times. The chain combines TRBV13 with TRBJ2-7; the D gene is possibly TRBD2 (6 bases). V dropped 8 bases and J dropped 1 base, with 27 bases sitting between them. The CDR3 loop spans 18 amino acids. Looked up from germline, CDR1 is PRHDT and CDR2 is FYEKMQ (reference sequence). This CDR3 is CASALRGAWRDDSYEQYF. The CDR3 bases are TGTGCCAGCGCTTTACGGGGTGCATGGCGGGACGATTCCTACGAGCAGTACTTC.

The chain links TRBV7-8 to TRBJ1-3; D is uncertain. Trimming removed 5 bases at V and 0 bases at J, with 11 bases between. CDR1 and CDR2 (germline): SGHVS, FQNEAQ. This CDR3 region has 15 residues. CDR3 region: CASSPEPSSGNTIYF. The CDR3, as DNA: TGTGCCAGCAGCCCTGAACCGAGCTCTGGAAACACCATATATTTT.

This clonotype came up many times. The chain joins TRBV29-1 to TRBJ2-7; 7 bases map to TRBD2. Germline-derived CDR1 and CDR2 are SQVTM and ANQGSEA. V lost 7 bases to trimming and J lost 4 bases; unmatched junction nucleotides: 13. This CDR3 spans 14 amino acids. CDR3: CSGIPAGRFYEQYF. The CDR3 DNA sequence: TGCAGCGGCATTCCAGCGGGGAGGTTTTACGAGCAGTACTTC.

The J gene is TRBJ2-2, the V gene TRBV7-8; possibly TRBD1 for D (6 bases). The CDR3 has 15 residues. V gave up 0 bases and J gave up 5 bases, with 10 bases separating them. Germline CDR1 is SGHVS and CDR2 is FQNEAQ. The chain's CDR3 is CASSLARQDTGELFF. The CDR3 DNA reads as TGTGCCAGCAGCTTAGCACGACAGGATACCGGGGAGCTGTTTTTT.

This chain links TRBV11-2 with TRBJ2-7; 9 nucleotides line up with TRBD1. The trim removed 3 bases at V and 5 bases at J, leaving 8 bases unmatched. The germline V gene encodes CDR1 SGHAT and CDR2 FQNNGV. The length of the CDR3 is 15 residues. This CDR3 reads CASSFPRDRAHEQYF. In DNA form, the CDR3 reads TGTGCCAGCAGCTTCCCTCGGGACAGGGCCCACGAGCAGTACTTC.